This T cell receptor (beta chain) was sequenced for a study of blood T cell repertoires in COVID-19 (dated by TCRdb to between 2020 and 2021). Some background on the complete study: Samples covering the acute and convalescent phases of COVID-19 were provided by collaborators in the United States, Italy and Spain. The repertoires were made available in a free public database intended to serve as a resource for research on the immune response to SARS-CoV-2. The sample metadata nearly always contained a de-identified subject ID, COVID-19 status, age in years and sex. The material from the prospective study consisted of cDNA or gDNA derived from T cells, B-cell-depleted T cells, or PBMCs. Where available, HLA class I and class II types were taken from metadata supplied by the sample provider and were not determined by assay-based typing. The samples were drawn from the first 160 participants of the ongoing ImmuneRACE study and from 950 to 1,500 subjects provided by 6 global collaborators. The dataset comprised deeply sampled blood TCRbeta repertoires from subjects exposed to, actively infected with, or recovered from COVID-19. What the research found in general, with its limitations: How much clinical and demographic metadata was included differed by source and by participant, and the metadata was provided uncurated.

The immunoSEQ Assay, a bias-controlled multiplex PCR, was used to amplify TCRbeta CDR3 regions from genomic DNA. Concerning the study's data processing: Within the assay, amplification of reference gene primers was used to estimate how many nucleated cells each sample contained. Sequence reads were collapsed and filtered to measure the absolute abundance of every unique TCRbeta CDR3 rearrangement. Productive Simpson clonality was computed per sample as the square root of Simpson's diversity index over productive rearrangements. TCRdb limited this immuneACCESS table to in-frame rearrangements with V and J called. A share of clones is missing; checked studies link under half to unresolved V genes, and the rest is unexplained. The V and J calls and clone size were taken over from that table, and D and trimming were inferred from the DNA. The sample yields 200,000 to 250,000 clones; 88% were counted once. The biggest ten clones account for roughly 14% of the sample.

Enrolling through a virtual design, the prospective study's participants ranged in age from roughly 18 to 100 years and lived across approximately 25 United States geographic areas. To assign participants to cohorts, the prospective study relied on clinical history that participants themselves reported in a screening survey and a study questionnaire. Each participant in the prospective study had whole blood, serum and a nasopharyngeal or oropharyngeal swab collected by mobile phlebotomists. Participants in the prospective study had the option to provide additional blood draws and questionnaires over an approximately 2-month period. Prospective study blood samples were shipped either frozen or at room temperature before DNA extraction. Points on this clone: The clone's antigen remains unknown. No much larger clone exists at a distance of one base, and base qualities are not known.

The CDR3 starts with the cysteine, ends with the phenylalanine, and has 15 residues. Only CDR3 DNA remains: 45 bases, in frame from the first base. V lost 6 bases and J lost 3 bases, and the count of bases not matched to a germline gene is 7. Sequences SEHNR (CDR1) and FQNEAQ (CDR2) are obtained from the germline V gene (reference sequence). Specimen: PBMCs or T cells enriched from blood (not recorded which). The sequence derives from a woman between 45 and 60 years old with acute COVID-19. The sequence is built from TRBV7-9 and TRBJ2-7; TRBD1 agrees with 11 junctional bases. CDR3 reads: CASRQPGQGGYEQYF. The DNA reads as follows: TGTGCCAGCAGGCAACCGGGACAGGGGGGCTACGAGCAGTACTTC. Joined to the reference TRBV7-9 and TRBJ2-7 proteins, this CDR3 gives the full variable domain: DTGVSQNPRHKITKRGQNVTFRCDPISEHNRLYWYRQTLGQGPEFLTYFQNEAQLEKSRLLSDRFSAERPKGSFSTLEIQRTEQGDSAMYLCASRQPGQGGYEQYFGPGTRLTVT.